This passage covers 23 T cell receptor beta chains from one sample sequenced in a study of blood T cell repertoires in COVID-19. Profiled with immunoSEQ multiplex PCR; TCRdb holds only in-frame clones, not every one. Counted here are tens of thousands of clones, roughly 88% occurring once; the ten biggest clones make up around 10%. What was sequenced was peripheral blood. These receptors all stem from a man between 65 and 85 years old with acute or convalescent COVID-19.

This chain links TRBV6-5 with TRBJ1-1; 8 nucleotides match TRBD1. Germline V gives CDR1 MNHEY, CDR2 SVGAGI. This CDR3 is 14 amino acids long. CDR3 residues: CATRRDRGNTEAFF. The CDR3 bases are TGTGCAACTAGGCGCGACAGGGGGAACACTGAAGCTTTCTTT.

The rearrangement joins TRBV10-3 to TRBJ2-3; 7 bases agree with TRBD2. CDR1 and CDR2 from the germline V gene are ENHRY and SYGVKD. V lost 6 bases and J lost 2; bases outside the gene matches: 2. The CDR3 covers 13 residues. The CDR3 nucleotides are TGTGCCATCAGAGCGGGACTCACAGATACGCAGTATTTT. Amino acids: CAIRAGLTDTQYF.

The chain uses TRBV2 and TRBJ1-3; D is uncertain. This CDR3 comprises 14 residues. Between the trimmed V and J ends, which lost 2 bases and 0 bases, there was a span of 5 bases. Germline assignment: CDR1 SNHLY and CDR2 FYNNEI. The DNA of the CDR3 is TGTGCCAGCAGTGAACAGTTCTCTGGAAACACCATATATTTT. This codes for CASSEQFSGNTIYF.

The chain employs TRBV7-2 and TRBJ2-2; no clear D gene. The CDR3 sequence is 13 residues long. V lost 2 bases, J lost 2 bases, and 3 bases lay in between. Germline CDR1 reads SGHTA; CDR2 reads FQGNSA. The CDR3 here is CASSLYNTGELFF. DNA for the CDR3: TGTGCCAGCAGCTTATATAACACCGGGGAGCTGTTTTTT. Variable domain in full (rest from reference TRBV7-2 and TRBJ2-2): GAGVSQSPSNKVTEKGKDVELRCDPISGHTALYWYRQSLGQGLEFLIYFQGNSAPDKSGLPSDRFSAERTGGSVSTLTIQRTQQEDSAVYLCASSLYNTGELFFGEGSRLTVL.

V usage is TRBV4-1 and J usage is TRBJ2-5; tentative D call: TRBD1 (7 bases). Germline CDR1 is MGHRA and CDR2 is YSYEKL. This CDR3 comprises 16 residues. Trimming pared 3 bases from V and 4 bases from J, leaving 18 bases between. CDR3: CASSHPQGRGGETQYF. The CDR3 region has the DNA TGCGCCAGCAGCCACCCACAGGGGCGGGGAGGAGAGACCCAGTACTTC.

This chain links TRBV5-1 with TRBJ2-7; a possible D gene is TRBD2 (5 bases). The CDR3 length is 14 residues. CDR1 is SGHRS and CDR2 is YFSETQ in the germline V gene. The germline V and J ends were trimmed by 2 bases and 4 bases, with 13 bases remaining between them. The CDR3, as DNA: TGCGCCAGCAGCTTCACCGGGAATGCATACGAGCAGTACTTC. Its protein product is CASSFTGNAYEQYF.

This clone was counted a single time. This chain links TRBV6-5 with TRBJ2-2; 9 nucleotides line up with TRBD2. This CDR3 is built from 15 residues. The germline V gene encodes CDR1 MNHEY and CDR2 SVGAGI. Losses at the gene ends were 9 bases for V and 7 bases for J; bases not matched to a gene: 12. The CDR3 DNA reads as TGTGCCAGTACCCAGTTAGCGGGAGCGGTCGGGGAGCTGTTTTTT. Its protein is CASTQLAGAVGELFF.

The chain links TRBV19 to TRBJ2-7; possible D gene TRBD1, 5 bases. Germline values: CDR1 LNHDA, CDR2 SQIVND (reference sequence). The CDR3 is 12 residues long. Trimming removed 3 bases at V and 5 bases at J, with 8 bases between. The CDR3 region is CASSIAGNEQYF. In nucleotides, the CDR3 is TGTGCCAGTAGTATCGCAGGGAACGAGCAGTACTTC.

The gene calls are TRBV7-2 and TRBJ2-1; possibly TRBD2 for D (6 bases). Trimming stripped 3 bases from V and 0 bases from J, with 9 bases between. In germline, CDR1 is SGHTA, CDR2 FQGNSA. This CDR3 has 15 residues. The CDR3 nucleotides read TGTGCCAGCAGCTTTGGGGGAGGCTCCTACAATGAGCAGTTCTTC. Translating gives CASSFGGGSYNEQFF. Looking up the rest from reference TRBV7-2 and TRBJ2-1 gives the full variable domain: GAGVSQSPSNKVTEKGKDVELRCDPISGHTALYWYRQSLGQGLEFLIYFQGNSAPDKSGLPSDRFSAERTGGSVSTLTIQRTQQEDSAVYLCASSFGGGSYNEQFFGPGTRLTVL.

CDR3 nucleotide sequence: TGTGCCAGCAGTTTGACGGGAGGGCCGACCTACGAGCAGTACTTC. It encodes CASSLTGGPTYEQYF. This chain connects TRBV28 to TRBJ2-7; TRBD2 matches at 8 bases. Germline V gene sequence: CDR1 MDHEN, CDR2 SYDVKM. The ends lost 3 bases at V and 2 bases at J; junction bases unmatched: 6. The CDR3 is made up of 15 amino acids.

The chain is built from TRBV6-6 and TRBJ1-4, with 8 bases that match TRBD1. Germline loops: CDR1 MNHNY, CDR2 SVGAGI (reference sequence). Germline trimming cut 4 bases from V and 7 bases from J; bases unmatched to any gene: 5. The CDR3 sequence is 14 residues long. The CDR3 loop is CASSLDRESEKLFF. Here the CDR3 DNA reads TGTGCCAGCAGTTTGGACAGGGAAAGTGAAAAACTGTTTTTT.

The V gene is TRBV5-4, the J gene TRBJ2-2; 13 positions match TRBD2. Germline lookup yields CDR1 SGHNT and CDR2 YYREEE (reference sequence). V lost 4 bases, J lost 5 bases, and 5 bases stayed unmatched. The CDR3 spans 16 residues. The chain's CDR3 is CASSPGTSGNTGELFF. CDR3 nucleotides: TGTGCCAGCAGCCCCGGGACTAGCGGGAATACCGGGGAGCTGTTTTTT.

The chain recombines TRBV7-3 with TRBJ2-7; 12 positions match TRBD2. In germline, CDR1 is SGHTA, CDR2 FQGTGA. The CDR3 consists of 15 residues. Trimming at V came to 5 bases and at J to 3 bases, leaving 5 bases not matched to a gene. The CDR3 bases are TGTGCCAGCAGCCCCCGACTAGCGGGAGTCTACGAGCAGTACTTC. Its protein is CASSPRLAGVYEQYF.

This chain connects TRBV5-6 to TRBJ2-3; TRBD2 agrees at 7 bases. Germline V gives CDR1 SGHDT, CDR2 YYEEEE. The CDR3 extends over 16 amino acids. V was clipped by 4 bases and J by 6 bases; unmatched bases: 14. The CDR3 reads CASSLLTSPGTDTQYF. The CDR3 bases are TGTGCCAGCAGCCTATTGACTAGCCCGGGGACCGATACGCAGTATTTT.

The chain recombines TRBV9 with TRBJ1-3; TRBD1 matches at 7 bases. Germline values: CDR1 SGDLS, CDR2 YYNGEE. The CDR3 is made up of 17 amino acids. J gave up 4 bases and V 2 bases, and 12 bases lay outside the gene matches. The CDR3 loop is CASSVANPGQTGNTIYF. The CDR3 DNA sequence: TGTGCCAGCAGCGTGGCAAATCCGGGACAGACAGGAAACACCATATATTTT.

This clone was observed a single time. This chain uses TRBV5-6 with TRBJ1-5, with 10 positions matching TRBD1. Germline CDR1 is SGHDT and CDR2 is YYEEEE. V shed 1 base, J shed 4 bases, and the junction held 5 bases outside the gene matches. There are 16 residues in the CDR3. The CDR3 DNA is TGTGCCAGCAGCTTGCGACAGGGGGCCCTAAATCAGCCCCAGCATTTT. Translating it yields CASSLRQGALNQPQHF.

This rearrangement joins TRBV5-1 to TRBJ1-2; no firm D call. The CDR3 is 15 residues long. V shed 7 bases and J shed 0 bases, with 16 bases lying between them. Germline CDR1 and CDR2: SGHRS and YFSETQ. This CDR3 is CASSRSGRTNYGYTF. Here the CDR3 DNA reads TGCGCCAGCTCCCGAAGCGGCAGAACTAACTATGGCTACACCTTC.

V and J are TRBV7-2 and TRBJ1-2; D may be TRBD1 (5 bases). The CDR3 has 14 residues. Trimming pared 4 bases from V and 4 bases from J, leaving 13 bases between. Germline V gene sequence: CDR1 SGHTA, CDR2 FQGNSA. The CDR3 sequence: CASSSPDNRYGYTF. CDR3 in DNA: TGTGCCAGCAGCTCCCCGGACAACCGCTATGGCTACACCTTC.

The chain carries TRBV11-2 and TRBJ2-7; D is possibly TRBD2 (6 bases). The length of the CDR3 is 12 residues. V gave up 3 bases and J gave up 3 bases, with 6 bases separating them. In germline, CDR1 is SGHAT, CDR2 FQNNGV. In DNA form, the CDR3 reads TGTGCCAGCAGCTTCGGGAGCTACGAGCAGTACTTC. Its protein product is CASSFGSYEQYF.

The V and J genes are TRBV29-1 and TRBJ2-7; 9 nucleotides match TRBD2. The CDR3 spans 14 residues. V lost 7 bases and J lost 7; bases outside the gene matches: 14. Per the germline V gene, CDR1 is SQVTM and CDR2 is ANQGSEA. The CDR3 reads CSAAGDGGLAEQYF. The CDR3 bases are TGCAGCGCGGCGGGGGACGGTGGACTAGCGGAGCAGTACTTC.

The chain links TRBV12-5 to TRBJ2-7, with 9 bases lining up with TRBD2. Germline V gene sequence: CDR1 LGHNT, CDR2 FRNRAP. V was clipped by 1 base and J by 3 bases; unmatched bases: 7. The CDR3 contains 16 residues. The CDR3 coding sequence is TGTGCTAGTGGTTTGGGGGACTCTAGCGGGGTCTACGAGCAGTACTTC. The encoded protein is CASGLGDSSGVYEQYF.

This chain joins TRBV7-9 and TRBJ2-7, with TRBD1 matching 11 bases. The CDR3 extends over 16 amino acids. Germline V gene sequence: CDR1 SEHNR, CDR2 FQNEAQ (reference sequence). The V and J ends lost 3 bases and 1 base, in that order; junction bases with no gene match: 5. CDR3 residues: CASSFPGQGVSYEQYF. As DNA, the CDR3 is TGTGCCAGCAGCTTCCCGGGACAGGGGGTTTCCTACGAGCAGTACTTC.

The CDR3, as DNA: TGTGCCAGCAGCCAAGATGGTAGAGGGAACACTGAAGCTTTCTTT. It encodes CASSQDGRGNTEAFF. The chain couples TRBV4-2 to TRBJ1-1, with no clear D. CDR3 length equals 15 residues. V lost 0 bases and J 1 base, leaving 9 bases between the germline ends. CDR1 is LGHNA, CDR2 YNFKEQ, per germline.